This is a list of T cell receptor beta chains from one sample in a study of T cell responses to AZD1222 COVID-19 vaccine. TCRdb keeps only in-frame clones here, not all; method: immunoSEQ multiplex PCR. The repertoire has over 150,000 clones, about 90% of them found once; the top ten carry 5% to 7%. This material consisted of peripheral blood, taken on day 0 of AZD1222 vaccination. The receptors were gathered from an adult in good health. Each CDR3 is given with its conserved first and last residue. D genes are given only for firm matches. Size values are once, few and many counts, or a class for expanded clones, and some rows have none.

CDR3 protein: CASSGQGAPSSNQPQHF; CDR3 DNA: TGTGCCAGTAGTGGGCAGGGGGCTCCTTCTAGCAATCAGCCCCAGCATTTT; D gene: TRBD1; clone size: -; V gene: TRBV19; J gene: TRBJ1-5
CDR3 protein: CASSLDGLGGQGALYGYTF; CDR3 DNA: TGTGCCAGCAGCTTAGATGGGCTCGGAGGACAGGGGGCTTTGTATGGCTACACCTTC; D gene: TRBD1; clone size: -; V gene: TRBV11-2; J gene: TRBJ1-2
CDR3 protein: CASSLGQGKDEQYF; CDR3 DNA: TGTGCCAGCAGCCTGGGACAGGGTAAGGACGAGCAGTACTTC; D gene: TRBD1; clone size: -; V gene: TRBV3-1/TRBV3-2; J gene: TRBJ2-7
CDR3 protein: CASSHPTPGTSGSGSYNEQFF; CDR3 DNA: TGTGCCAGCAGCCATCCCACGCCCGGGACTAGCGGGAGTGGCTCCTACAATGAGCAGTTCTTC; D gene: TRBD2; clone size: -; V gene: TRBV4-2; J gene: TRBJ2-1
CDR3 protein: CASSRYMNTEAFF; CDR3 DNA: TGTGCCAGCAGCCGTTATATGAACACTGAAGCTTTCTTT; D gene: -; clone size: -; V gene: TRBV6-5; J gene: TRBJ1-1
CDR3 protein: CASSLGAGREQYF; CDR3 DNA: TGTGCCAGCAGTTTAGGGGCAGGGCGCGAGCAGTACTTC; D gene: -; clone size: -; V gene: TRBV28; J gene: TRBJ2-7
CDR3 protein: CSASPLAGDIDTQYF; CDR3 DNA: TGCAGTGCTAGTCCCCTAGCGGGAGACATAGATACGCAGTATTTT; D gene: TRBD2; clone size: once; V gene: TRBV20-1; J gene: TRBJ2-3
CDR3 protein: CASSILREWAGELFF; CDR3 DNA: TGTGCCAGTAGTATACTGCGGGAGTGGGCCGGGGAGCTGTTTTTT; D gene: TRBD2; clone size: -; V gene: TRBV19; J gene: TRBJ2-2
CDR3 protein: CAWSVLGREQYF; CDR3 DNA: TGTGCCTGGAGTGTACTAGGTCGCGAGCAGTACTTC; D gene: -; clone size: -; V gene: TRBV30; J gene: TRBJ2-7
CDR3 protein: CASSLGLAGEQYF; CDR3 DNA: TGTGCCAGCAGTTTAGGACTAGCGGGGGAGCAGTACTTC; D gene: TRBD2; clone size: -; V gene: TRBV28; J gene: TRBJ2-7
CDR3 protein: CASRSLQGGTEAFF; CDR3 DNA: TGTGCCAGCAGATCCCTACAGGGAGGGACTGAAGCTTTCTTT; D gene: -; clone size: once; V gene: TRBV28; J gene: TRBJ1-1
CDR3 protein: CASSPETENYNEQFF; CDR3 DNA: TGTGCCAGCAGCCCCGAGACAGAGAACTACAATGAGCAGTTCTTC; D gene: -; clone size: once; V gene: TRBV7-8; J gene: TRBJ2-1
CDR3 protein: CASRITPNYGYTF; CDR3 DNA: TGTGCCAGCAGGATCACCCCTAACTATGGCTACACCTTC; D gene: -; clone size: -; V gene: TRBV28; J gene: TRBJ1-2
CDR3 protein: CASSLGQSDTQYF; CDR3 DNA: TGTGCCAGCAGCTTGGGACAGTCGGATACGCAGTATTTT; D gene: TRBD1; clone size: -; V gene: TRBV2; J gene: TRBJ2-3
CDR3 protein: CASLAGGSSNEQFF; CDR3 DNA: TGCGCCAGCCTAGCGGGGGGCTCGAGCAATGAGCAGTTCTTC; D gene: TRBD2; clone size: -; V gene: TRBV5-1; J gene: TRBJ2-1
CDR3 protein: CATSRSLTGTGVADTQYF; CDR3 DNA: TGTGCCACCAGCAGAAGCTTAACCGGGACAGGGGTTGCAGATACGCAGTATTTT; D gene: TRBD1; clone size: -; V gene: TRBV15; J gene: TRBJ2-3
CDR3 protein: CSAPIQEQYF; CDR3 DNA: TGCAGTGCTCCCATACAGGAGCAGTACTTC; D gene: -; clone size: -; V gene: TRBV20-1; J gene: TRBJ2-7
CDR3 protein: CAWSVGTASNSPLHF; CDR3 DNA: TGTGCCTGGAGTGTAGGAACAGCTTCTAATTCACCCCTCCACTTT; D gene: -; clone size: once; V gene: TRBV30; J gene: TRBJ1-6
CDR3 protein: CASSATGGIYTGELFF; CDR3 DNA: TGTGCCAGCAGCGCGACAGGGGGCATTTACACCGGGGAGCTGTTTTTT; D gene: TRBD1; clone size: -; V gene: TRBV14; J gene: TRBJ2-2
CDR3 protein: CSVGASGTAEAFF; CDR3 DNA: TGCAGCGTTGGGGCGAGTGGGACAGCTGAAGCTTTCTTT; D gene: TRBD1; clone size: -; V gene: TRBV29-1; J gene: TRBJ1-1
CDR3 protein: CASCLSDRVTEAFF; CDR3 DNA: TGCGCCAGTTGCCTTTCTGACAGGGTTACTGAAGCTTTCTTT; D gene: TRBD1; clone size: few; V gene: TRBV10-2; J gene: TRBJ1-1
CDR3 protein: CASSPTSGRPNTGELFF; CDR3 DNA: TGTGCCAGCAGCCCGACTAGCGGGAGGCCCAACACCGGGGAGCTGTTTTTT; D gene: TRBD2; clone size: once; V gene: TRBV7-2; J gene: TRBJ2-2
CDR3 protein: CASSEVQLSSYNEQFF; CDR3 DNA: TGTGCCAGCAGTGAAGTACAGCTTAGCTCCTACAATGAGCAGTTCTTC; D gene: -; clone size: -; V gene: TRBV6-1; J gene: TRBJ2-1
CDR3 protein: CASSVTGTRQPQHF; CDR3 DNA: TGTGCCAGCAGCGTTACAGGGACGAGGCAGCCCCAGCATTTT; D gene: -; clone size: once; V gene: TRBV5-6; J gene: TRBJ1-5
CDR3 protein: CASSVRTSGPLSSYNEQFF; CDR3 DNA: TGTGCCAGCAGCGTACGGACTAGCGGCCCCCTGAGCTCCTACAATGAGCAGTTCTTC; D gene: TRBD2; clone size: -; V gene: TRBV9; J gene: TRBJ2-1
CDR3 protein: CASSLWVRVNYGYTF; CDR3 DNA: TGTGCCAGCAGCTTATGGGTTCGGGTTAACTATGGCTACACCTTC; D gene: -; clone size: -; V gene: TRBV7-9; J gene: TRBJ1-2
CDR3 protein: CASSSPGSEKLFF; CDR3 DNA: TGCGCCAGCAGCTCCCCGGGGTCTGAAAAACTGTTTTTT; D gene: -; clone size: -; V gene: TRBV10-2; J gene: TRBJ1-4
CDR3 protein: CATSDARGQGFEKLFF; CDR3 DNA: TGTGCCACCAGTGATGCTAGGGGACAGGGTTTCGAAAAACTGTTTTTT; D gene: TRBD1; clone size: -; V gene: TRBV24-1; J gene: TRBJ1-4
CDR3 protein: CTSSQRLAEVYNEQFF; CDR3 DNA: TGCACCAGCAGCCAGCGACTAGCGGAAGTCTACAATGAGCAGTTCTTC; D gene: -; clone size: few; V gene: TRBV1; J gene: TRBJ2-1
CDR3 protein: CSVEDRTYGYTF; CDR3 DNA: TGCAGCGTTGAAGACAGGACCTATGGCTACACCTTC; D gene: -; clone size: -; V gene: TRBV29-1; J gene: TRBJ1-2
CDR3 protein: CASSLGRTANYGYTF; CDR3 DNA: TGTGCCAGCAGCCTCGGACGAACAGCTAACTATGGCTACACCTTC; D gene: -; clone size: -; V gene: TRBV28; J gene: TRBJ1-2
CDR3 protein: CASSPGQVHNEQFF; CDR3 DNA: TGCGCCAGCAGCCCTGGACAAGTACACAATGAGCAGTTCTTC; D gene: -; clone size: once; V gene: TRBV4-1; J gene: TRBJ2-1
CDR3 protein: CATSRQGYNSPLHF; CDR3 DNA: TGTGCCACCAGCAGACAGGGATATAATTCACCCCTCCACTTT; D gene: -; clone size: once; V gene: TRBV15; J gene: TRBJ1-6
CDR3 protein: CASSEAGATSTQYF; CDR3 DNA: TGTGCCAGCAGTGAAGCGGGGGCGACATCTACGCAGTATTTT; D gene: -; clone size: -; V gene: TRBV25-1; J gene: TRBJ2-3
CDR3 protein: CAWGQVSSNQPQHF; CDR3 DNA: TGTGCCTGGGGACAGGTTTCGAGCAATCAGCCCCAGCATTTT; D gene: TRBD1; clone size: -; V gene: TRBV30; J gene: TRBJ1-5
CDR3 protein: CASGKGRNTGELFF; CDR3 DNA: TGTGCTAGTGGAAAGGGGAGGAACACCGGGGAGCTGTTTTTT; D gene: -; clone size: -; V gene: TRBV12-5; J gene: TRBJ2-2
CDR3 protein: CASSLANLGNSPLHF; CDR3 DNA: TGTGCCAGCAGCTTAGCCAACTTGGGGAATTCACCCCTCCACTTT; D gene: -; clone size: -; V gene: TRBV11-2; J gene: TRBJ1-6
CDR3 protein: CASSDEGAGDTQYF; CDR3 DNA: TGTGCCAGCAGTGATGAGGGGGCTGGAGATACGCAGTATTTT; D gene: TRBD1; clone size: -; V gene: TRBV2; J gene: TRBJ2-3
CDR3 protein: CSVEGEAKSSYEQYF; CDR3 DNA: TGCAGCGTTGAGGGTGAGGCGAAGAGCTCCTACGAGCAGTACTTC; D gene: -; clone size: -; V gene: TRBV29-1; J gene: TRBJ2-7
CDR3 protein: CASSLAEQSNQPQHF; CDR3 DNA: TGTGCCAGCAGTTTGGCGGAACAGAGCAATCAGCCCCAGCATTTT; D gene: -; clone size: -; V gene: TRBV28; J gene: TRBJ1-5
CDR3 protein: CASSFASEQYF; CDR3 DNA: TGTGCCAGTAGCTTTGCTAGCGAGCAGTACTTC; D gene: -; clone size: few; V gene: TRBV19; J gene: TRBJ2-7
CDR3 protein: CASSQPTVSGRGELFF; CDR3 DNA: TGTGCCAGCAGCCAACCGACCGTGTCTGGCCGCGGGGAGCTGTTTTTT; D gene: -; clone size: -; V gene: TRBV7-2; J gene: TRBJ2-2
CDR3 protein: CASSLGVSGGRNEQFF; CDR3 DNA: TGTGCCAGCAGCTTAGGGGTCTCAGGGGGCAGGAATGAGCAGTTCTTC; D gene: TRBD1; clone size: -; V gene: TRBV11-3; J gene: TRBJ2-1
CDR3 protein: CAAGLGNTIYF; CDR3 DNA: TGTGCCGCCGGCCTCGGAAACACCATATATTTT; D gene: -; clone size: -; V gene: TRBV28; J gene: TRBJ1-3
CDR3 protein: CASRVGSGGQPQHF; CDR3 DNA: TGTGCCAGCAGGGTGGGGTCCGGGGGACAGCCCCAGCATTTT; D gene: -; clone size: -; V gene: TRBV2; J gene: TRBJ1-5
CDR3 protein: CASGDYQGGEQYF; CDR3 DNA: TGTGCCAGCGGGGACTACCAGGGGGGCGAGCAGTACTTC; D gene: -; clone size: -; V gene: TRBV28; J gene: TRBJ2-7
CDR3 protein: CSVEGGSWNYGYTF; CDR3 DNA: TGCAGCGTTGAAGGTGGATCTTGGAACTATGGCTACACCTTC; D gene: -; clone size: -; V gene: TRBV29-1; J gene: TRBJ1-2
CDR3 protein: CASRLYRDRDYGYTF; CDR3 DNA: TGTGCCAGCAGACTATATCGGGACAGGGACTATGGCTACACCTTC; D gene: TRBD1; clone size: -; V gene: TRBV6-5; J gene: TRBJ1-2
CDR3 protein: CASSLRGTNAKNIQYF; CDR3 DNA: TGTGCCAGCAGCTTGAGGGGCACAAACGCCAAAAACATTCAGTACTTC; D gene: -; clone size: -; V gene: TRBV5-6; J gene: TRBJ2-4
CDR3 protein: CASSVTGELFF; CDR3 DNA: TGTGCCAGCAGTGTGACCGGGGAGCTGTTTTTT; D gene: -; clone size: few; V gene: TRBV12-3/TRBV12-4; J gene: TRBJ2-2
CDR3 protein: CASSSAGEYNEQFF; CDR3 DNA: TGTGCCAGCAGTTCTGCGGGCGAGTACAATGAGCAGTTCTTC; D gene: -; clone size: -; V gene: TRBV28; J gene: TRBJ2-1
CDR3 protein: CASSYSAASGENTQYF; CDR3 DNA: TGTGCCAGCAGTTACTCGGCGGCTAGCGGGGAAAATACGCAGTATTTT; D gene: TRBD2; clone size: once; V gene: TRBV6-5; J gene: TRBJ2-3
CDR3 protein: CASSLGQGAGYKNEQFF; CDR3 DNA: TGTGCCAGCAGCTTGGGTCAAGGGGCGGGATATAAGAATGAGCAGTTCTTC; D gene: -; clone size: -; V gene: TRBV7-2; J gene: TRBJ2-1
CDR3 protein: CASKIGQLNTGELFF; CDR3 DNA: TGTGCCAGTAAAATAGGGCAGTTGAACACCGGGGAGCTGTTTTTT; D gene: -; clone size: few; V gene: TRBV19; J gene: TRBJ2-2
CDR3 protein: CASSQDPGTASNQPQHF; CDR3 DNA: TGTGCCAGCAGCCAAGATCCGGGGACAGCTAGCAATCAGCCCCAGCATTTT; D gene: TRBD1; clone size: once; V gene: TRBV4-2; J gene: TRBJ1-5
CDR3 protein: CASSSSGTGGPLLTF; CDR3 DNA: TGTGCCAGCAGTAGCTCCGGGACAGGGGGTCCTCTGTTAACCTTC; D gene: TRBD1; clone size: -; V gene: TRBV28; J gene: TRBJ1-2
CDR3 protein: CASSDSSFVGTEVCQPQHF; CDR3 DNA: TGTGCCAGCAGTGACTCGTCTTTTGTCGGGACAGAGGTTTGTCAGCCCCAGCATTTT; D gene: TRBD1; clone size: -; V gene: TRBV6-4; J gene: TRBJ1-5
CDR3 protein: CSAGTLYEQYF; CDR3 DNA: TGCAGCGCCGGGACACTATACGAGCAGTACTTC; D gene: -; clone size: -; V gene: TRBV29-1; J gene: TRBJ2-7
CDR3 protein: CAWSGGANNSPLHF; CDR3 DNA: TGTGCCTGGAGTGGCGGGGCGAATAATTCACCCCTCCACTTT; D gene: -; clone size: -; V gene: TRBV30; J gene: TRBJ1-6
CDR3 protein: CASSGTGKGRGYTF; CDR3 DNA: TGTGCCAGCAGCGGGACAGGGAAAGGTCGTGGCTACACCTTC; D gene: TRBD1; clone size: -; V gene: TRBV5-4; J gene: TRBJ1-2